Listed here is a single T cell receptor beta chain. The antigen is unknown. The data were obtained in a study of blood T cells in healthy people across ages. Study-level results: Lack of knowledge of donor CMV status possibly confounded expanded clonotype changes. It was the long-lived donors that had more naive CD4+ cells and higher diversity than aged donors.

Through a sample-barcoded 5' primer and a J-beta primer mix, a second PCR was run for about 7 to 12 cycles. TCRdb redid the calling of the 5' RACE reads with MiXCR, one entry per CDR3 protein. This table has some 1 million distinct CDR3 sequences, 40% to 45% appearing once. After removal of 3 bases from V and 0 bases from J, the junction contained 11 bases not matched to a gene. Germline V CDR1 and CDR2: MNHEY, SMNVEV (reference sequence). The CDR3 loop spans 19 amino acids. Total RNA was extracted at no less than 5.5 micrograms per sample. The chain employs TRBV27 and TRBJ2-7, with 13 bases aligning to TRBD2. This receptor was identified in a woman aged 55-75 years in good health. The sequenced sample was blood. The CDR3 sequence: CASSLSLTSGRFGSYEQYF. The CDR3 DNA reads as TGTGCCAGCAGTTTGTCCCTGACTAGCGGGAGGTTCGGCTCCTACGAGCAGTACTTC.